The 18 T cell receptor beta chains below all came from one sample that was sequenced in a study of technical replicates of blood from several donors. Generated by immunoSEQ multiplex PCR, the TCRdb table keeps only in-frame clones and is missing some. The table shows approximately 79,000 clones, with 90% to 95% occurring only once. Sequenced sample: T cells isolated from PBMCs. The receptor set was obtained from a human donor in good health.

V usage is TRBV29-1 and J usage is TRBJ2-3; D is undetermined. The CDR3 covers 13 residues. Germline CDR1 reads SQVTM; CDR2 reads ANQGSEA. Trimming removed 5 bases at V and 3 bases at J, with 12 bases between. The CDR3 spells CSVKSPRTDTQYF. The DNA for the CDR3 is TGCAGCGTTAAATCCCCTAGGACAGATACGCAGTATTTT.

In its sample, this clone was seen once. The chain joins TRBV28 to TRBJ2-5, with a tentative D call TRBD2 (6 bases). Germline V gene data show CDR1 as MDHEN and CDR2 as SYDVKM. Trimming took off 7 bases at V and 5 bases at J, with 23 bases between the two ends. This CDR3 is 16 amino acids long. The CDR3 region has the DNA TGTGCCAGCACGGAGGGGTCATTGACGGGATGGGAGACCCAGTACTTC. This codes for CASTEGSLTGWETQYF.

The V call is TRBV7-4, the J call TRBJ2-4, with D hard to call. The CDR3 consists of 18 residues. With 1 base removed from V and 0 bases from J, the gap between germline ends came to 16 bases. In germline, CDR1 is SGHVT, CDR2 SQSDAQ. The CDR3 region has the DNA TGTGCCAGCAGCTTAGTTGTGCTTAGTACTCTAGCCAAAAACATTCAGTACTTC. This codes for CASSLVVLSTLAKNIQYF.

This clone has only one observation. Distinct nucleotide sequences in the sample also encode this CDR3. This chain links TRBV27 with TRBJ2-7; maybe TRBD2 (5 bases). Trimming took off 5 bases at V and 2 bases at J, with 10 bases between the two ends. Germline V gene lookup returns CDR1 MNHEY and CDR2 SMNVEV (reference sequence). The length of the CDR3 is 13 residues. Here the CDR3 reads CASSLGLTYEQYF. In DNA form, the CDR3 reads TGTGCCAGCAGTCTAGGACTGACCTACGAGCAGTACTTC.

This chain connects TRBV9 to TRBJ1-2, with 8 nucleotides matching TRBD1. Losses at the gene ends were 2 bases for V and 3 bases for J; bases not matched to a gene: 0. CDR1 and CDR2 (germline): SGDLS, YYNGEE. The CDR3 loop spans 13 amino acids. The CDR3 DNA follows: TGTGCCAGCAGCGTGACAGGGGACTATGGCTACACCTTC. This codes for CASSVTGDYGYTF.

The genes are TRBV5-5 and TRBJ2-7; unclear D gene. The ends were cut back, 2 bases at V and 2 bases at J, with 8 bases in the middle. This CDR3 is built from 13 residues. Germline CDR1 and CDR2: SGHKS and YYEKEE (reference sequence). CDR3 sequence: CASSFAPAYEQYF. For the CDR3, the DNA is TGTGCCAGCAGCTTCGCCCCAGCCTACGAGCAGTACTTC.

This sequence joins TRBV11-1 and TRBJ1-1; TRBD1 might be the D (6 bases). The V end lost 6 bases, the J end lost 2 bases, and 10 bases lay between the germline ends. The length of the CDR3 is 13 residues. Germline V gives CDR1 SGHAT, CDR2 FQDESV (reference sequence). The CDR3 region is CASSLTGNTEAFF. The CDR3 region has the DNA TGTGCCAGCAGTCTGACAGGTAACACTGAAGCTTTCTTT.

This clone occurred once. V is TRBV19 and J is TRBJ2-6, with D maybe TRBD2 (6 bases). V was clipped by 4 bases and J by 2 bases, with 9 bases between them. The CDR3 has 15 residues. The germline V gene encodes CDR1 LNHDA and CDR2 SQIVND (reference sequence). Here the CDR3 reads CASSNGGTGANVLTF. In DNA, the CDR3 is TGTGCCAGTAGTAATGGGGGGACTGGGGCCAACGTCCTGACTTTC.

The chain carries TRBV6-5 and TRBJ1-2, with D possibly matching TRBD1 (5 bases). CDR1 is MNHEY, CDR2 SVGAGI, per germline. V was cut by 6 bases and J by 7 bases, with 15 bases left in between. CDR3 length equals 13 residues. CDR3 nucleotides: TGTGCCAGCAGAGGGGTCAGCGACCGTGGCTACACCTTC. Its protein product is CASRGVSDRGYTF.

This CDR3 reads CASSHLGTEAFF. CDR3 coding DNA: TGCGCCAGCAGCCACCTCGGCACTGAAGCTTTCTTT. The J gene is TRBJ1-1, the V gene TRBV4-3; D is undetermined. The CDR3 is made up of 12 amino acids. Germline-derived CDR1 and CDR2 are LGHNA and YSLEER. V was trimmed by 3 bases and J by 4 bases, leaving 6 bases between them.

The chain employs TRBV5-1 and TRBJ2-7; D possibly corresponds to TRBD2 (6 bases). The CDR3 loop spans 13 amino acids. The germline V gene has CDR1 SGHRS and CDR2 YFSETQ. Trimming shortened V by 2 bases and J by 5 bases, and 11 bases separated the two germline ends. DNA of the CDR3: TGCGCCAGCAGCTTTACGGGAGTTGACGAGCAGTACTTC. Its protein product is CASSFTGVDEQYF.

The V gene is TRBV11-2, the J gene TRBJ2-3; TRBD2 might be the D (6 bases). V lost 4 bases, J lost 4 bases, and 15 bases lay in between. Germline V gene data show CDR1 as SGHAT and CDR2 as FQNNGV. This CDR3 comprises 15 residues. The CDR3 coding sequence is TGTGCCAGCAGCTCTGGGGGACTTCCCCCAGATACGCAGTATTTT. Residues: CASSSGGLPPDTQYF. The variable domain in full, completed from reference TRBV11-2 and TRBJ2-3, reads EAGVAQSPRYKIIEKRQSVAFWCNPISGHATLYWYQQILGQGPKLLIQFQNNGVVDDSQLPKDRFSAERLKGVDSTLKIQPAKLEDSAVYLCASSSGGLPPDTQYFGPGTRLTVL.

The chain employs TRBV29-1 and TRBJ1-5, with D maybe TRBD1 (6 bases). V was shortened by 4 bases and J by 3 bases, with 13 bases between the two germline ends. Germline V gene data show CDR1 as SQVTM and CDR2 as ANQGSEA. The length of the CDR3 is 14 residues. The CDR3 here is CSVAPGQINQPQHF. The CDR3 DNA is TGCAGCGTTGCCCCTGGACAGATCAATCAGCCCCAGCATTTT.

This chain's CDR3 is CASSQGTVEGYTF. In nucleotides, the CDR3 is TGCGCCAGCAGCCAAGGGACAGTGGAAGGCTACACCTTC. The chain recombines TRBV4-1 with TRBJ1-2; D might be TRBD1 (6 bases). Germline V gene sequence: CDR1 MGHRA, CDR2 YSYEKL. Trimming shortened V by 1 base and J by 8 bases, and 11 bases separated the two germline ends. The CDR3 is 13 residues long.

The chain joins TRBV2 to TRBJ1-4, with D possibly being TRBD1 (5 bases). The CDR3 is made up of 14 amino acids. Germline lookup yields CDR1 SNHLY and CDR2 FYNNEI. The V end was cut by 3 bases, the J end by 8 bases, with 13 bases between. DNA for the CDR3: TGTGCCAGCAGTGACCGGGGGTCTAGGGAAAAACTGTTTTTT. This gives the protein CASSDRGSREKLFF. Together with reference TRBV2 and TRBJ1-4, the CDR3 gives the full variable domain: EPEVTQTPSHQVTQMGQEVILRCVPISNHLYFYWYRQILGQKVEFLVSFYNNEISEKSEIFDDQFSVERPDGSNFTLKIRSTKLEDSAMYFCASSDRGSREKLFFGSGTQLSVL.

The chain links TRBV13 to TRBJ2-1, with 11 bases lining up with TRBD1. Looked up from germline, CDR1 is PRHDT and CDR2 is FYEKMQ (reference sequence). V gave up 5 bases and J gave up 7 bases; unmatched junction bases: 4. This CDR3 region has 14 residues. Here the CDR3 reads CASSDRDRGNEQFF. The CDR3 DNA reads TGTGCCAGCAGCGACCGGGACAGGGGGAATGAGCAGTTCTTC.

This chain links TRBV6-5 with TRBJ2-7; TRBD1 might be the D (6 bases). Germline assignment: CDR1 MNHEY and CDR2 SVGAGI. V lost 8 bases to trimming and J lost 3 bases, with 20 bases between them. There are 15 residues in the CDR3. DNA for the CDR3: TGTGCCAGCGGGGGATACAGTGACAGGTTCTACGAGCAGTACTTC. Encoded protein: CASGGYSDRFYEQYF.

In this sample, this clone turned up once. The chain uses TRBV11-3 and TRBJ2-7; maybe TRBD2 (5 bases). CDR1 and CDR2 from the germline V gene are SGHNT and YENEEA. V was shortened by 2 bases and J by 1 base, with 15 bases between the two germline ends. CDR3 length: 16 amino acids. The CDR3 sequence is CASSLYFSRESYEQYF. Written as DNA, the CDR3 is TGTGCCAGCAGCTTATATTTCTCAAGGGAGTCCTACGAGCAGTACTTC.